The T cell receptor beta chain described here comes from a study of post-analysis software for immune sequencing data. The V and J ends lost 1 base and 2 bases respectively, with 5 bases between them. This CDR3 is 12 amino acids long. Germline V lookup: CDR1 DFQATT, CDR2 SNEGSKA (reference sequence). This clonotype was detected many times. Its target is not known. Overall study findings and caveats: Five TRBV segments, including TRBV5-6, TRBV5-1 and TRBV20-1, were more frequent in patients than controls.

cDNA libraries for TCR beta contained unique molecular identifiers. It was from roughly 1 to 10 million T cells that about half a million cDNA molecules came. TCRdb reanalysed the PCR reads using MiXCR and keeps one entry per CDR3 protein. Here the sample spans some 450,000 distinct CDR3 sequences, under 55% being singletons. This TCR was recovered from a girl aged 10 to 17 with multiple sclerosis. Sequencing was performed on blood. V gene TRBV20-1 combines with J gene TRBJ2-5; D not certain. The CDR3 sequence is CSARGQQETQYF. The CDR3 coding sequence is TGCAGTGCTAGAGGCCAGCAAGAGACCCAGTACTTC.